A selection of T cell receptor beta chains follows, all from one sample in a study of shared clonotypes between healthy human individuals. Measured with immunoSEQ multiplex PCR; TCRdb has only the in-frame clones, and not every one. The sample yields approximately 500,000 clones, 90% to 97% seen once. The material sequenced was naive CD4+ T cells sorted from blood. These TCRs come from a woman in her twenties or thirties in good health. The conserved cysteine and the conserved F or W are not part of the CDR3 here. A clone size is listed for some rows: how often the clone was seen (once, few, many), or a class if it is expanded.

V,size,J,CDR3
TRBV5-1,NA,TRBJ1-5,ASSLGPQGQPQH
TRBV28,NA,TRBJ2-7,ASSLRQGVSYEQY
TRBV7-3,NA,TRBJ2-1,ASSPTGGASYEQF
TRBV28,NA,TRBJ2-7,ASSPNLGEQY
TRBV30,NA,TRBJ2-7,AWRGGPTKLREEQY
TRBV21-1,NA,TRBJ2-1,ASSGSLAGGPSYNEQF
TRBV28,NA,TRBJ1-3,ASSRQVAGNTIY
TRBV28,NA,TRBJ1-1,ASSPPGGAGLGMNTEAF
TRBV28,NA,TRBJ2-7,ASSGRGKGPNEQY
TRBV7-9,NA,TRBJ2-1,ASSHRGHRNEQF
TRBV14,NA,TRBJ2-1,ASRGYGEQF
TRBV6-1,NA,TRBJ1-2,ASSASGGYGYT
TRBV28,NA,TRBJ2-2,ASSFFIAGGLRELF
TRBV21-1,NA,TRBJ2-1,ASSTSSNDRALYNEQF
TRBV7-9,once,TRBJ1-1,ASSAPTGAFAEAF
TRBV18,NA,TRBJ2-5,ASSPQPRTGLAGQTQY
TRBV10-2,NA,TRBJ2-1,ASSGTSDNEQF
TRBV20-1,few,TRBJ1-2,RAPGYYGYT
TRBV5-4,NA,TRBJ2-7,ASSLLGTGVIDEQY
TRBV6-5,NA,TRBJ2-7,ASSYNRLGVHEQY
TRBV5-1,once,TRBJ1-2,ASSLVTETYGYT
TRBV28,once,TRBJ2-7,ASNDGREQY
TRBV27,few,TRBJ2-7,ASSWVMSGEQY
TRBV6-4,NA,TRBJ1-1,ASTEKRMTGSPDEAF
TRBV27,NA,TRBJ2-1,ASSLSFSSSYNEQF
TRBV4-1,NA,TRBJ1-4,ASSQLGRAGGAEKLF
TRBV4-2,NA,TRBJ2-2,ASSQVLGGGTNTGELF
TRBV4-2,once,TRBJ2-7,ASSQDWTPTAYEQY
TRBV2,NA,TRBJ1-5,ASMRTGGLNQPQH
TRBV6-5,NA,TRBJ1-3,ASSSSKGPGNTIY
TRBV28,NA,TRBJ2-2,ASSRTVGETGELF
TRBV28,NA,TRBJ2-7,ASQTPGTASYEQY
TRBV11-2,NA,TRBJ1-1,ASSLGTAGGTEAF
TRBV10-1,NA,TRBJ2-1,ASSPGTGSYNEQF
TRBV27,NA,TRBJ1-2,ASSTRTGLNYGYT
TRBV10-3,NA,TRBJ1-1,AISELRYEAF
TRBV28,NA,TRBJ1-6,ASSNRTGWTYNSPLH
TRBV20-1,NA,TRBJ1-1,SARKATEAF
TRBV5-1,NA,TRBJ2-3,ASSLGASTDTQY
TRBV29-1,NA,TRBJ2-1,SAEEALEIWLAGEQF
TRBV7-3,once,TRBJ2-5,ASSLNRQETQY
TRBV4-1,once,TRBJ2-1,ASSQGGLAYNEQF
TRBV7-2,NA,TRBJ2-5,ASSLSLPQETQY
TRBV5-1,NA,TRBJ2-1,ASSLVSSGSSGNEQF
TRBV21-1,NA,TRBJ2-2,AITPTGRGKRENTGELF
TRBV28,NA,TRBJ2-7,ASTATGTGGYEQY
TRBV28,NA,TRBJ2-3,ASSPGRWGGAPDTQY
TRBV10-1,NA,TRBJ1-2,ASSPDPGQGVRGYT
TRBV6-4,NA,TRBJ2-7,ASADREIYEQY
TRBV7-9,NA,TRBJ2-1,ASSAIKLAGYNEQF
TRBV14,few,TRBJ1-1,ASSQLQGMNTEAF
TRBV15,NA,TRBJ2-7,ATSRDRVSHEQY
TRBV25-1,NA,TRBJ2-1,ASSRSGDSYNEQF
TRBV5-5,NA,TRBJ1-5,ASSLNDPETYSNQPQH
TRBV5-8,NA,TRBJ2-1,ASIPRAPRDEQF
TRBV2,NA,TRBJ2-2,ASSLNGLAGNTGELF
TRBV18,NA,TRBJ2-7,ASSGPGQGYEQY
TRBV5-4,NA,TRBJ2-7,ASSRTLRGGASYEQY
TRBV28,once,TRBJ2-7,ASSLVWLADPYEQY
TRBV19,NA,TRBJ2-1,ASSRTGESYNEQF